This is a list of T cell receptor beta chains from one sample in a study of human T cells and chemical hapten exposure. TCRdb reprocessed the RACE reads via MiXCR and lists one record per CDR3 protein. The table records fewer than 300,000 distinct CDR3 sequences, roughly 8% of them present only once. The source material was whole blood, sampled in connection with sensitization to the hapten diphenylcyclopropenone (DPC). Source of these receptors: a man between 18 and 35 years old with alopecia areata. Some clones in this sample may be carry-over from other donors' samples. Both conserved end residues are part of each CDR3. The D gene is left open where the match is weak. Some rows mark clone size as missing; the rest say once, few, many or name a class of expanded clone.

d_gene	v_gene	abundance	j_gene	CDR3nt	CDR3aa
.	TRBV20-1	few	TRBJ1-6	TGCAGTGCTACCACGGGGGGGGAAAATTCACCCCTCCACTTT	CSATTGGENSPLHF
.	TRBV10-3	.	TRBJ1-6	TGTGCCATCAGTGATACCGAAAATTCACCCCTCCACTTT	CAISDTENSPLHF
.	TRBV5-4	.	TRBJ2-1	TGTGCCAGCAGCTTGGTACCCTTGTATGAGCAGTTCTTC	CASSLVPLYEQFF
.	TRBV7-2	many	TRBJ2-1	TGTGCCAGCAGCCTATCGACAGGCAATGAGCAGTTCTTC	CASSLSTGNEQFF
.	TRBV29-1	.	TRBJ1-1	TGCAGCGTTGAAGGGCTAGGGGAGAACACTGAAGCTTTCTTT	CSVEGLGENTEAFF
.	TRBV12-3/TRBV12-4	many	TRBJ2-3	TGTGCCAGCAGCCCACTGGGTTTAGCGGCCCGATTGACAGATACGCAGTATTTT	CASSPLGLAARLTDTQYF
.	TRBV20-1	few	TRBJ1-1	TGCAGTGCTAGATCCCTGGGAGGGAACACTGAAGCTTTCTTT	CSARSLGGNTEAFF
TRBD1	TRBV25-1	.	TRBJ2-2	TGTGCCAGCAGTTTAGCCCGGGACAGGGGTGTGTCAGGGGAGCTGTTTTTT	CASSLARDRGVSGELFF
.	TRBV4-1	few	TRBJ1-4	TGCGCCAGCAGCTTCATTTCCGCCCGGGGATGGATACCTAATGAAAAACTGTTTTTT	CASSFISARGWIPNEKLFF
.	TRBV4-3	.	TRBJ1-6	TGCGCCAGCAGCCAAGAACCCGGGACCTTTAATTCACCCCTCCACTTT	CASSQEPGTFNSPLHF
.	TRBV28	.	TRBJ2-7	TGTGCCAGCAGTTCCACAGGGTGGTCGTCCTACGAGCAGTACTTC	CASSSTGWSSYEQYF
.	TRBV20-1	.	TRBJ2-3	TGCAGTGCCGGCGCAAGATACACAGATACGCAGTATTTT	CSAGARYTDTQYF
.	TRBV29-1	.	TRBJ2-3	TGCAGCGTTGTTAAACACGGCACTAGCACAGATACGCAGTATTTT	CSVVKHGTSTDTQYF
.	TRBV18	.	TRBJ1-1	TGTGCCAGCTCACCCTCCAGTTGGGTGGTCCGTTTCACTGAAGCTTTCTTT	CASSPSSWVVRFTEAFF
.	TRBV11-2	few	TRBJ2-1	TGTGCCAGCAGCCCCCTGGGGACGGAAGCCTACAATGAGCAGTTCTTC	CASSPLGTEAYNEQFF
.	TRBV6-2/TRBV6-3	.	TRBJ1-4	TGTGCCAGCAATCGAGGAGGCGAGAACGATGAAAAACTGTTTTTT	CASNRGGENDEKLFF
.	TRBV5-1	many	TRBJ1-4	TGCGCCAGCAGCTTAGGACAGTCTAATGAAAAACTGTTTTTT	CASSLGQSNEKLFF
TRBD1	TRBV15	.	TRBJ2-1	TGTGCCACAAACAGGGACAGTGCCTACAATGAGCAGTTCTTC	CATNRDSAYNEQFF
.	TRBV5-5	few	TRBJ2-5	TGTGCCAGCAGCTCGGACACAGAAGAGACCCAGTACTTC	CASSSDTEETQYF
TRBD1	TRBV27	few	TRBJ1-2	TGTGCCAGCAGTCCCGGGACAGGGACAGAGGGCTACACCTTC	CASSPGTGTEGYTF
.	TRBV20-1	.	TRBJ2-4	TGCAGTGCTATACCACCCATAGCCAAAAACATTCAGTACTTC	CSAIPPIAKNIQYF
TRBD1	TRBV19	many	TRBJ1-5	TGTGCCAGTAGTATAGATCTATTGGGACAGGACTATCAGCCCCAGCATTTT	CASSIDLLGQDYQPQHF
.	TRBV28	many	TRBJ2-7	TGTGCCAGCAGTTTAAGGCGCGTGGCAGGGGCCCACGAGCAGTACTTC	CASSLRRVAGAHEQYF
.	TRBV7-9	many	TRBJ2-7	TGTGCCAGCAGCTGGGGCCTCTCGGAGCAGTACTTC	CASSWGLSEQYF
.	TRBV3-2	many	TRBJ2-4	TGTGCCAGCAGCCAAGACCTTCTAGCCAAAAACATTCAGTACTTC	CASSQDLLAKNIQYF
.	TRBV6-6	.	TRBJ2-2	TGTGCCAGCAGTTATAACAGGGCTGGCACCGGGGAGCTGTTTTTT	CASSYNRAGTGELFF
.	TRBV3-1	.	TRBJ2-6	TGTGCCAGCAGCCATCGAACGGTGTCAGGGGCCAACGTCCTGACTTTC	CASSHRTVSGANVLTF
.	TRBV6-6	.	TRBJ1-2	TGTGCCAGCGGGGTAGGATATGGCTACACCTTC	CASGVGYGYTF
.	TRBV28	many	TRBJ1-1	TGTGCCAGCAGTCGGGGGGGTTCGGACACTGAAGCTTTCTTT	CASSRGGSDTEAFF
TRBD1	TRBV12-3/TRBV12-4	.	TRBJ2-6	TGTGCCAGCAGTATCCGGGACAGGCTCGCTGGGGCCAACGTCCTGACTTTC	CASSIRDRLAGANVLTF
.	TRBV6-1	few	TRBJ1-2	TGTGCCAGCAGTGGGCCTTACTATGGCTACACCTTC	CASSGPYYGYTF
.	TRBV20-1	few	TRBJ2-5	TGCAGTGCTAGACCCGGGACTGGTGAGACCCAGTACTTC	CSARPGTGETQYF
.	TRBV29-1	many	TRBJ1-2	TGCAGCGTTGGATACAGGGTCGGCGGCTATGGCTACACCTTC	CSVGYRVGGYGYTF
.	TRBV29-1	.	TRBJ1-2	TGCAGCGTTGAAACGTCAGGGGAGGATGGCTACACCTTC	CSVETSGEDGYTF
.	TRBV29-1	.	TRBJ2-5	TGCAGCGTTATACAGGGTGGCCAAGAGACCCAGTACTTC	CSVIQGGQETQYF
.	TRBV6-5	.	TRBJ2-1	TGTGCCAGCAGTGAGGGGGGCGAGCAGTTCTTC	CASSEGGEQFF
.	TRBV7-2	.	TRBJ2-5	TGTGCCAGCAGCTTAGAGCCAGGGATAGAGACCCAGTACTTC	CASSLEPGIETQYF
.	TRBV9	many	TRBJ1-2	TGTGCCAGCAGCAAATCAGTAACGGTGAACTATGGCTACACCTTC	CASSKSVTVNYGYTF
.	TRBV14	many	TRBJ2-7	TGTGCCAGCAGCCTAAATTCAGGGTACGAGCAGTACTTC	CASSLNSGYEQYF
.	TRBV4-3	few	TRBJ1-2	TGCGCCAGCAGCCTGGAGGTCGAGGATGGCTACACCTTC	CASSLEVEDGYTF
.	TRBV5-1	few	TRBJ1-4	TGCGCCAGCAGCTCACTCCCTAACGAAAAACTGTTTTTT	CASSSLPNEKLFF
.	TRBV20-1	few	TRBJ1-2	TGCAGTGCTAGGACAGCCGTATATGGCTACACCTTC	CSARTAVYGYTF
.	TRBV7-9	.	TRBJ2-5	TGTGCCAGCACCCTTAGGACAGAAGAGACCCAGTACTTC	CASTLRTEETQYF
TRBD1	TRBV5-1	.	TRBJ1-1	TGCGCCAGCAGCCAGGGGGCTAGGGCTGAAGCTTTCTTT	CASSQGARAEAFF
.	TRBV9	few	TRBJ2-3	TGTGCCAGCAGCGTAGAGGGCGGACACCTTTCTACCAGCACAGATACGCAGTATTTT	CASSVEGGHLSTSTDTQYF
TRBD1	TRBV28	few	TRBJ2-5	TGTGCCAGCAGTCCTGGGGACAGTCAAGAGACCCAGTACTTC	CASSPGDSQETQYF
TRBD1	TRBV7-9	few	TRBJ1-6	TGTGCCAGCAGCTTAGGGGGACAGTTTAGCTCCTATAATTCACCCCTCCACTTT	CASSLGGQFSSYNSPLHF
.	TRBV3-1	many	TRBJ2-2	TGTGCCAGCAGCCAGTCTGTCGGGGAGCTGTTTTTT	CASSQSVGELFF
.	TRBV9	.	TRBJ2-3	TGTGCCAGCAGCCCCCGCGGGCGAAACGGGGGAGGATACACAGATACGCAGTATTTT	CASSPRGRNGGGYTDTQYF
.	TRBV28	.	TRBJ2-7	TGTGCCAGCAGTTTGGGCACCTACCCGCCCTACTTC	CASSLGTYPPYF
TRBD1	TRBV7-2	few	TRBJ1-4	TGTGCCAGCAGTACAGGGGGCGCTTTCGAAAAACTGTTTTTT	CASSTGGAFEKLFF
TRBD1	TRBV12-3/TRBV12-4	few	TRBJ2-7	TGTGCCAGCAGTTTAGTCAGGGGGTACGAGCAGTACTTC	CASSLVRGYEQYF
TRBD2	TRBV7-9	once	TRBJ2-5	TGTGCCAGCAGTCCCGGGACTAATCAAGAGACCCAGTACTTC	CASSPGTNQETQYF
.	TRBV5-1	many	TRBJ1-2	TGCGCCAGCAGCCCAGGCTATGGCTACACCTTC	CASSPGYGYTF
.	TRBV28	.	TRBJ1-5	TGTGCCAGCAGTTTCCAGCCGAGCAATCAGCCCCAGCATTTT	CASSFQPSNQPQHF
.	TRBV12-3/TRBV12-4	many	TRBJ2-1	TGTGCCAGCAGTTTAGGTTCGACAGGCGAGCAGTTCTTC	CASSLGSTGEQFF
.	TRBV5-6	many	TRBJ1-3	TGTGCCAGCAGCTTGACGGGGAACTCTGGAAACACCATATATTTT	CASSLTGNSGNTIYF
.	TRBV12-3/TRBV12-4	many	TRBJ2-5	TGTGCCAGCAGTTTAAACAGTCAAGAGACCCAGTACTTC	CASSLNSQETQYF
.	TRBV10-3	.	TRBJ2-4	TGTGCCATCAGTGAGTCTAACATTCAGTACTTC	CAISESNIQYF